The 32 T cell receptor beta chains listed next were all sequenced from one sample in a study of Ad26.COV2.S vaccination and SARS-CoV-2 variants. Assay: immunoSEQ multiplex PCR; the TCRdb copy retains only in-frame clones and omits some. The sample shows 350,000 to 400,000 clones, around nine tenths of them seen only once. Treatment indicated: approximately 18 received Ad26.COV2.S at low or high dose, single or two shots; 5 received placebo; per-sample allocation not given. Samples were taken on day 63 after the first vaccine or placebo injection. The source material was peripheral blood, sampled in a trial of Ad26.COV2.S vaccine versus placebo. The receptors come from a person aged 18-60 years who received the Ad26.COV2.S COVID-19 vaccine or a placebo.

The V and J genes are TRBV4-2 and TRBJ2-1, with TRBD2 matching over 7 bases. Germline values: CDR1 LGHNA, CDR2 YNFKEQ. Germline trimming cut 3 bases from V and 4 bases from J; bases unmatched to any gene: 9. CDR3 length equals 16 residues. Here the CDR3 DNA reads TGTGCCAGCAGCCAGATACGGGGGGACCAGTACAATGAGCAGTTCTTC. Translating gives CASSQIRGDQYNEQFF.

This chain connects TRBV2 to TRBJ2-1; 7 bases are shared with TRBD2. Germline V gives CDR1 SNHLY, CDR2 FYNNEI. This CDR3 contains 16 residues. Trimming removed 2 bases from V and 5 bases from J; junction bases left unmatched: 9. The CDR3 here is CASSETLPSGDNEQFF. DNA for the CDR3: TGTGCCAGCAGTGAAACGCTCCCTAGCGGCGACAATGAGCAGTTCTTC.

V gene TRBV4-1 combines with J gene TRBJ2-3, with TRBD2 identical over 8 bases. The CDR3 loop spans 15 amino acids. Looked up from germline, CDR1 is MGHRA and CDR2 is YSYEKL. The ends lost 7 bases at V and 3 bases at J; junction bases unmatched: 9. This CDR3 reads CASTPSGGGTDTQYF. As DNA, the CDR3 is TGCGCCAGCACCCCGTCAGGCGGGGGGACAGATACGCAGTATTTT.

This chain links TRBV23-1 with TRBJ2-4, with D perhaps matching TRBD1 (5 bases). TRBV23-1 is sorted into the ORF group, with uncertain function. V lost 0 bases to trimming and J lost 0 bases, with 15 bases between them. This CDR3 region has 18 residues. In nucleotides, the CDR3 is TGCGCCAGCAGTCAATCAGGGTCAAAACAGGTAGCCAAAAACATTCAGTACTTC. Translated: CASSQSGSKQVAKNIQYF.

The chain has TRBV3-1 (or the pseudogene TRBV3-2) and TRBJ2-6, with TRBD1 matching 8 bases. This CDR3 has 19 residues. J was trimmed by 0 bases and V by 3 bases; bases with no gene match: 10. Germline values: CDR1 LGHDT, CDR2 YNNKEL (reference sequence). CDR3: CASSHWSGQANSGANVLTF. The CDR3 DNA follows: TGTGCCAGCAGCCACTGGTCGGGACAGGCCAACTCTGGGGCCAACGTCCTGACTTTC.

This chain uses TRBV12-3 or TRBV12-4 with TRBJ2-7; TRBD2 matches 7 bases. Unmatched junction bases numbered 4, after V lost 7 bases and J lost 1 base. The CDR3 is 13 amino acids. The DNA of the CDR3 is TGTGCCAGCACCCCGGGGGGATCCTACGAGCAGTACTTC. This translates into CASTPGGSYEQYF.

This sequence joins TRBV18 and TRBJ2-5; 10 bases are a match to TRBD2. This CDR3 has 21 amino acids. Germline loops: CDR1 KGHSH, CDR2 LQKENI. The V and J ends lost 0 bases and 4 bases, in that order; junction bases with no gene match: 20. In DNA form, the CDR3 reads TGTGCCAGCTCACCACCGGGCATTCCAGCGGGGGGGCTGATGGAGGTAGAGACCCAGTACTTC. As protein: CASSPPGIPAGGLMEVETQYF.

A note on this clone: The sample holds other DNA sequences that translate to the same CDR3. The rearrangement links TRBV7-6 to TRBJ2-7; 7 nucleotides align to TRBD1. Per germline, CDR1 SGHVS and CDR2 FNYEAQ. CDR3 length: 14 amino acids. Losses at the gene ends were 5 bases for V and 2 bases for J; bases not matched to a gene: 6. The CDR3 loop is CASSPDRVTYEQYF. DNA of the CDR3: TGTGCCAGCAGCCCTGACAGGGTCACCTACGAGCAGTACTTC. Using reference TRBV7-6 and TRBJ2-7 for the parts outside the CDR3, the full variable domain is GAGVSQSPRYKVTKRGQDVALRCDPISGHVSLYWYRQALGQGPEFLTYFNYEAQQDKSGLPNDRFSAERPEGSISTLTIQRTEQRDSAMYRCASSPDRVTYEQYFGPGTRLTVT.

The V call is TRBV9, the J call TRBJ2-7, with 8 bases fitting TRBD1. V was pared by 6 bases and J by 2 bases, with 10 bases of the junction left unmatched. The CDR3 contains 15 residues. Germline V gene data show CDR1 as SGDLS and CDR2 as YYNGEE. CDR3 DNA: TGTGCCAGCACCCCTGGACAGGGTCTTCCCTACGAGCAGTACTTC. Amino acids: CASTPGQGLPYEQYF.

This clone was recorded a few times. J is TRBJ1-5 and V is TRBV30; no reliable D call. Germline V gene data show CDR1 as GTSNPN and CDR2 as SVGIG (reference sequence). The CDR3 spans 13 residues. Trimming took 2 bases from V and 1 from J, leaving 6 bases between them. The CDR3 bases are TGTGCCTGGAGTACGGGGAGCAATCAGCCCCAGCATTTT. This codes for CAWSTGSNQPQHF.

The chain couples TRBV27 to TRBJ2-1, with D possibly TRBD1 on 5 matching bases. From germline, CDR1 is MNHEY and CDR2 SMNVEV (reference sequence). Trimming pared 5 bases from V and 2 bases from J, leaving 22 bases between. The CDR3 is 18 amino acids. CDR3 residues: CASSTRQNLTIPYNEQFF. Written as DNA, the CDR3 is TGTGCCAGCAGTACTCGACAGAATCTAACTATCCCCTACAATGAGCAGTTCTTC.

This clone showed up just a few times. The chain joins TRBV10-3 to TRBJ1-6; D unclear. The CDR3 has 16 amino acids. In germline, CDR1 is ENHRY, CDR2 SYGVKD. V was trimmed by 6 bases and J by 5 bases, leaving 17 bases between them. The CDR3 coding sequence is TGTGCCATCAGCCCACTGGGAGGGTTCGATAATTCACCCCTCCACTTT. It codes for CAISPLGGFDNSPLHF.

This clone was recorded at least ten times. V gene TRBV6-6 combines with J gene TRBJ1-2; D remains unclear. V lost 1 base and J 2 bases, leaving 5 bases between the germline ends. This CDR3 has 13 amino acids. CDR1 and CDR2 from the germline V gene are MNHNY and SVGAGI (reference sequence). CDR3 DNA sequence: TGTGCCAGCAGTTACTTGGAGAACTATGGCTACACCTTC. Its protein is CASSYLENYGYTF.

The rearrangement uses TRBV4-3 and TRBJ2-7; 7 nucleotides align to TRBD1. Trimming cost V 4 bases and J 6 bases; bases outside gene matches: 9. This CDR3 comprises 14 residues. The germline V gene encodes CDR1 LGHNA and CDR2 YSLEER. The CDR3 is CASSPVADRREQYF. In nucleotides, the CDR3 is TGCGCCAGCAGCCCCGTGGCGGACAGGCGCGAGCAGTACTTC.

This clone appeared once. The DNA for the CDR3 is TGTGCCAGTCAGAGCGGAAGCTCCTACGAGCAGTACTTC. This codes for CASQSGSSYEQYF. The chain has TRBV27 and TRBJ2-7, with D maybe TRBD2 (5 bases). Germline V gene data show CDR1 as MNHEY and CDR2 as SMNVEV (reference sequence). This CDR3 is built from 13 residues. Trimming removed 9 bases from V and 0 bases from J, with 12 bases in between.

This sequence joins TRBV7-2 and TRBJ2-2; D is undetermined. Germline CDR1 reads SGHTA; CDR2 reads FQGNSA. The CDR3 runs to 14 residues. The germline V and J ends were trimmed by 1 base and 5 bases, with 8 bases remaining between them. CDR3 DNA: TGTGCCAGCAGCTTAGGGTTGGGGACCGGGGAGCTGTTTTTT. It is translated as CASSLGLGTGELFF. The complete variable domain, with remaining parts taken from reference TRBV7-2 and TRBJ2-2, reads GAGVSQSPSNKVTEKGKDVELRCDPISGHTALYWYRQSLGQGLEFLIYFQGNSAPDKSGLPSDRFSAERTGGSVSTLTIQRTQQEDSAVYLCASSLGLGTGELFFGEGSRLTVL.

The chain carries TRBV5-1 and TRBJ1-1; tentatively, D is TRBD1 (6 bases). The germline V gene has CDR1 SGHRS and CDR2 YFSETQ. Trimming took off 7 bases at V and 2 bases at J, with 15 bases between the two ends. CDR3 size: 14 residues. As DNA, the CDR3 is TGCGCCAGCGGCGGGGGGGCTGGCAACACTGAAGCTTTCTTT. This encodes CASGGGAGNTEAFF. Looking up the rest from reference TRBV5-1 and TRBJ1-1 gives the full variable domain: KAGVTQTPRYLIKTRGQQVTLSCSPISGHRSVSWYQQTPGQGLQFLFEYFSETQRNKGNFPGRFSGRQFSNSRSEMNVSTLELGDSALYLCASGGGAGNTEAFFGQGTRLTVV.

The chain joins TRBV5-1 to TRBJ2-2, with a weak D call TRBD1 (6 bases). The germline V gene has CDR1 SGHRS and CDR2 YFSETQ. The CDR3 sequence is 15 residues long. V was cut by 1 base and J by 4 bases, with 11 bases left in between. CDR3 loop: CASSLMVGGTGELFF. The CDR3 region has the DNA TGCGCCAGCAGCTTGATGGTAGGGGGCACCGGGGAGCTGTTTTTT.

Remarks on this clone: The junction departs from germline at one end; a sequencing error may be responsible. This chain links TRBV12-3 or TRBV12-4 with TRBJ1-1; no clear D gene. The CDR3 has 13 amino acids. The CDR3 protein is CASSDPLNAEAFF. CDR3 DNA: TGTGCCAGCAGTGACCCTTTGAACGCTGAAGCTTTCTTT.

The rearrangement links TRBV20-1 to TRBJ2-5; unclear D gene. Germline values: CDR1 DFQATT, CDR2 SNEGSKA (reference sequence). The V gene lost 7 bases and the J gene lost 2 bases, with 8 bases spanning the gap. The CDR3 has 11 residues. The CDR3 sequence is CSVFPQETQYF. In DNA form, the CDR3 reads TGCAGTGTGTTTCCTCAAGAGACCCAGTACTTC.

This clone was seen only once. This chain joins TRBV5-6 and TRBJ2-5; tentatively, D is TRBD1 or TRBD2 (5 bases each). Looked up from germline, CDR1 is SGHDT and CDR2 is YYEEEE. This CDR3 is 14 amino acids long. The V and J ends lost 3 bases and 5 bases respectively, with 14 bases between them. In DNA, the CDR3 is TGTGCCAGCAGCTCGACCGGGACGTCGGAGACCCAGTACTTC. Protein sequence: CASSSTGTSETQYF. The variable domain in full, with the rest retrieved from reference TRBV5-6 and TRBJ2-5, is DAGVTQSPTHLIKTRGQQVTLRCSPKSGHDTVSWYQQALGQGPQFIFQYYEEEERQRGNFPDRFSGHQFPNYSSELNVNALLLGDSALYLCASSSTGTSETQYFGPGTRLLVL.

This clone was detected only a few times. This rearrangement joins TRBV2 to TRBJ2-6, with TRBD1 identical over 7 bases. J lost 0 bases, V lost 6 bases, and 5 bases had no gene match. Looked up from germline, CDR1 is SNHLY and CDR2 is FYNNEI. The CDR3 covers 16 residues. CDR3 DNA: TGTGCCAGCAGGCAGGGGGTGAGCTCTGGGGCCAACGTCCTGACTTTC. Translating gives CASRQGVSSGANVLTF.

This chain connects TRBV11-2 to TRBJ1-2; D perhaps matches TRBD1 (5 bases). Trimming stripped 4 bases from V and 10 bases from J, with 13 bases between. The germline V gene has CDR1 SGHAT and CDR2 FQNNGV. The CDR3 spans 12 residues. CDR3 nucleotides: TGTGCCAGCAGCTACCAGACAGACTACTACACCTTC. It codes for CASSYQTDYYTF.

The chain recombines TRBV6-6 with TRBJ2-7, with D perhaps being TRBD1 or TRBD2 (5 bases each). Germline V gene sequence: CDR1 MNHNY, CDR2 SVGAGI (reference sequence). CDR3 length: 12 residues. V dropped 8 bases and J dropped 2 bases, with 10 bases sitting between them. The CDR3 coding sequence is TGTGCCAGCGGGGGAGCAGCCTACGAGCAGTACTTC. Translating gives CASGGAAYEQYF.

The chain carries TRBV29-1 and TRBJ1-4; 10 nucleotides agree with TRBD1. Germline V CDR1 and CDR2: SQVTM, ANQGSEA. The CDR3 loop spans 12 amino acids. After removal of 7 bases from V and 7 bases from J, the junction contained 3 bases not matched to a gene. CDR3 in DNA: TGCAGCGCAAGGACAGGGGGTGAAAAACTGTTTTTT. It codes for CSARTGGEKLFF.

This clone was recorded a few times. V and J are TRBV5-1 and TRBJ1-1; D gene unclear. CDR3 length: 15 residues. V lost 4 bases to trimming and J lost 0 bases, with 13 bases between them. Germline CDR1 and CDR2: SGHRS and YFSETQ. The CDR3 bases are TGCGCCAGCAGCCAATCTAGCAGGATGAACACTGAAGCTTTCTTT. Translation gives CASSQSSRMNTEAFF.

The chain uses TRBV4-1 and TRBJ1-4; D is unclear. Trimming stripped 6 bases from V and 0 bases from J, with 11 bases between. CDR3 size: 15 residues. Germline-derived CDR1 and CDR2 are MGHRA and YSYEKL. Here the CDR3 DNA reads TGCGCCAGCAGATCTCTTTGGACAACTAATGAAAAACTGTTTTTT. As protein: CASRSLWTTNEKLFF.

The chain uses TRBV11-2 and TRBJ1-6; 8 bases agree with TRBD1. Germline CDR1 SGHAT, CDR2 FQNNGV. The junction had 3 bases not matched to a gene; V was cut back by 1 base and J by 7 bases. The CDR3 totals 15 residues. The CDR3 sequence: CASSLGAGGNSPLHF. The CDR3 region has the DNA TGTGCCAGCAGCTTAGGGGCAGGGGGCAATTCACCCCTCCACTTT.

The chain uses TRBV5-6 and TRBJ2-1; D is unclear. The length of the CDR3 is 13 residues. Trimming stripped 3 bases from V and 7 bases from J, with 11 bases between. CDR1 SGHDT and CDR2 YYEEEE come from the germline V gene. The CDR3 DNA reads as TGTGCCAGCAGCTACCGAATAGGGAATGAGCAGTTCTTC. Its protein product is CASSYRIGNEQFF.

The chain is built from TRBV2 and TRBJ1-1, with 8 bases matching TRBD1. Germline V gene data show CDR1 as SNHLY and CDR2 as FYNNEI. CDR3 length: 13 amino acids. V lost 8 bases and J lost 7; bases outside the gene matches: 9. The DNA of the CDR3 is TGTGCCAGCTTGAGGGACAGGACCCTTGAAGCTTTCTTT. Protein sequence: CASLRDRTLEAFF.

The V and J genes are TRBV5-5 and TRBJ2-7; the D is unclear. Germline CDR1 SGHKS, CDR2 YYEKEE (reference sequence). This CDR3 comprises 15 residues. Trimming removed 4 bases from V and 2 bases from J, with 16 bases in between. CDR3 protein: CASSPVRIHPYEQYF. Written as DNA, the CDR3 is TGTGCCAGCAGCCCCGTGCGCATCCACCCCTACGAGCAGTACTTC. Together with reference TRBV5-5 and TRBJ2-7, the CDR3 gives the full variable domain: DAGVTQSPTHLIKTRGQQVTLRCSPISGHKSVSWYQQVLGQGPQFIFQYYEKEERGRGNFPDRFSARQFPNYSSELNVNALLLGDSALYLCASSPVRIHPYEQYFGPGTRLTVT.

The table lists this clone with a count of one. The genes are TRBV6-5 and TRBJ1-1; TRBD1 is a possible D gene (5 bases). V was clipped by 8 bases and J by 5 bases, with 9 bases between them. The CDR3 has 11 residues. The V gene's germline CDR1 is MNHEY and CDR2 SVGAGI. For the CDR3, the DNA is TGTGCCAGCCTTGGGGGAACTGAAGCTTTCTTT. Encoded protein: CASLGGTEAFF.